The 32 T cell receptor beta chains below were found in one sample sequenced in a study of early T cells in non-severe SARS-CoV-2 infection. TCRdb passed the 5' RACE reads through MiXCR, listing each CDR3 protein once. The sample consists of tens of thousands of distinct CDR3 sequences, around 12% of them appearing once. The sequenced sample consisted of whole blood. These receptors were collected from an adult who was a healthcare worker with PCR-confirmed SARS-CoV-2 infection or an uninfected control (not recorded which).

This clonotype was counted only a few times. DNA of the CDR3: TGTGCCAGCAGTGGCACGACAGGGATGCATTCACCCCTCCACTTT. Its protein is CASSGTTGMHSPLHF. The chain joins TRBV25-1 to TRBJ1-6; 7 bases map to TRBD1. This CDR3 region has 15 residues. Germline CDR1 MGHDK, CDR2 SYGVNS. V lost 4 bases and J lost 8; bases outside the gene matches: 8.

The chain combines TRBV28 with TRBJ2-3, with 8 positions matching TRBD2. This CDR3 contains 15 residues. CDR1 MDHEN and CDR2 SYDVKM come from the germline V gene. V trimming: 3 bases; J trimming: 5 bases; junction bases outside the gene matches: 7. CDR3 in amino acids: CASSLGLAGGDTQYF. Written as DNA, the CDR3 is TGTGCCAGCAGTTTGGGGCTAGCGGGCGGAGATACGCAGTATTTT. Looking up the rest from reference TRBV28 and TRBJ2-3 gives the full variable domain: DVKVTQSSRYLVKRTGEKVFLECVQDMDHENMFWYRQDPGLGLRLIYFSYDVKMKEKGDIPEGYSVSREKKERFSLILESASTNQTSMYLCASSLGLAGGDTQYFGPGTRLTVL.

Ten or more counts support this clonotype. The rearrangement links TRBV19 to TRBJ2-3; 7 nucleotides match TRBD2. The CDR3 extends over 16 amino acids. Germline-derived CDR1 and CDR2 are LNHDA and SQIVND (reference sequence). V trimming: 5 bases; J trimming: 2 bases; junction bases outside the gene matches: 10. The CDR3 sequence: CASSSQRGLFTDTQYF. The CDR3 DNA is TGTGCCAGTAGTTCACAAAGGGGACTATTCACAGATACGCAGTATTTT.

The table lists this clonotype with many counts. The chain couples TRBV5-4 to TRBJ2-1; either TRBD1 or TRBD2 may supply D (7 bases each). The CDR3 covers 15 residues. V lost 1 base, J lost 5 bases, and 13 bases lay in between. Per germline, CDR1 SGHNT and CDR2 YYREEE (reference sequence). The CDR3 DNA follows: TGTGCCAGCAGCTTGCCGCAGGGGGGGCACAATGAGCAGTTCTTC. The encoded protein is CASSLPQGGHNEQFF.

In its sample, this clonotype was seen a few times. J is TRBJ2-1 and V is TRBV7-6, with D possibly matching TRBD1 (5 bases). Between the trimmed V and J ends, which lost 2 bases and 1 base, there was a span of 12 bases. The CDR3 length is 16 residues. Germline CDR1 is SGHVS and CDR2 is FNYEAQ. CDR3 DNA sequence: TGTGCCAGCAGCTTAAGTTTAGGGGCTTCCTACAATGAGCAGTTCTTC. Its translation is CASSLSLGASYNEQFF.

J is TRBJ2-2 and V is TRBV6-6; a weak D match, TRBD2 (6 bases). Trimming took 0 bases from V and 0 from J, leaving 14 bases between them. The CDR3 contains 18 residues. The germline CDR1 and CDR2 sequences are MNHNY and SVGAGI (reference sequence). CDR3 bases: TGTGCCAGCAGTTACTCAATGACTAGGAACGCGAACACCGGGGAGCTGTTTTTT. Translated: CASSYSMTRNANTGELFF.

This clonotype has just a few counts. The CDR3 loop reads CSVGDRRNTGELFF. Written as DNA, the CDR3 is TGCAGCGTTGGAGACAGGAGGAACACCGGGGAGCTGTTTTTT. The V and J genes are TRBV29-1 and TRBJ2-2; perhaps TRBD1 as D (6 bases). This CDR3 is 14 amino acids long. Looked up from germline, CDR1 is SQVTM and CDR2 is ANQGSEA. Trimming pared 4 bases from V and 1 base from J, leaving 10 bases between.

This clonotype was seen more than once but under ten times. The CDR3 region is CASSQRTGGNTIYF. The CDR3 nucleotides read TGTGCCAGCAGCCAAAGGACAGGGGGAAACACCATATATTTT. This chain joins TRBV7-6 and TRBJ1-3; 8 nucleotides agree with TRBD1. Germline V gene lookup returns CDR1 SGHVS and CDR2 FNYEAQ. The CDR3 extends over 14 amino acids. V shed 5 bases and J 4 bases; nucleotides not matched to a gene: 4.

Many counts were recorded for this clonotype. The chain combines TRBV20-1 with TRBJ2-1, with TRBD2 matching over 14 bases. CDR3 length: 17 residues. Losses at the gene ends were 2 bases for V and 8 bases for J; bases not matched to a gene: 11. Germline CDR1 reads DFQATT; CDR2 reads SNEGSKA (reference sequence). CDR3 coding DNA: TGCAGTGCTAGACCGACTAGCGGGAGGGTTGAGGGCTATGAGCAGTTCTTC. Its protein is CSARPTSGRVEGYEQFF.

Here the CDR3 reads CSADGLTDTQYF. DNA for the CDR3: TGCAGTGCCGATGGGCTCACAGATACGCAGTATTTT. The chain joins TRBV20-1 to TRBJ2-3; D not certain. Germline V lookup: CDR1 DFQATT, CDR2 SNEGSKA (reference sequence). The CDR3 loop spans 12 amino acids. V was cut by 6 bases and J by 2 bases, with 9 bases left in between.

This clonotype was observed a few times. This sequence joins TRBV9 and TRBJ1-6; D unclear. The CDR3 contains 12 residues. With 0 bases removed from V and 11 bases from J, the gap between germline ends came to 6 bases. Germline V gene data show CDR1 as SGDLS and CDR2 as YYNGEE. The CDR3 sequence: CASSVAGPPLHF. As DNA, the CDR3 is TGTGCCAGCAGCGTAGCCGGGCCACCCCTCCACTTT.

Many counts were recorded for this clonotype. CDR3 sequence reads: CASSSTGSGNYGYTF. CDR3 coding DNA: TGTGCCAGCAGCTCCACCGGATCAGGGAACTATGGCTACACCTTC. This sequence joins TRBV12-3 or TRBV12-4 and TRBJ1-2; D perhaps matches TRBD1 (5 bases). The CDR3 length is 15 residues. The V and J ends lost 6 bases and 2 bases respectively, with 16 bases between them.

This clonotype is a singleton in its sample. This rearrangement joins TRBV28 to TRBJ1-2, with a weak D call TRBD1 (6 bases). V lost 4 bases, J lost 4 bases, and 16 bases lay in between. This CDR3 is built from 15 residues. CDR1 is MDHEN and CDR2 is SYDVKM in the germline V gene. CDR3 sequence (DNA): TGTGCCAGCAGTTCCATAGACAGGCCCTTCTATGGCTACACCTTC. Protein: CASSSIDRPFYGYTF.

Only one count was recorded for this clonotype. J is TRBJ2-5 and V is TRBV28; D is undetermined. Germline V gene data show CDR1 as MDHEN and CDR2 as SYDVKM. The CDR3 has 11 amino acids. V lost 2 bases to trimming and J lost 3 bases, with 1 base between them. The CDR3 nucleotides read TGTGCCAGCAGTTTAAAAGAGACCCAGTACTTC. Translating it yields CASSLKETQYF.

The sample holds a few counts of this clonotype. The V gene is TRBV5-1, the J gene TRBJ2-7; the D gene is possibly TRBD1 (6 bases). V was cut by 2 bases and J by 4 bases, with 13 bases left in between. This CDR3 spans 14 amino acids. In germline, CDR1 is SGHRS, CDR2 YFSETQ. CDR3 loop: CASSLQGALYEQYF. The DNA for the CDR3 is TGCGCCAGCAGCTTACAGGGTGCTTTATACGAGCAGTACTTC.

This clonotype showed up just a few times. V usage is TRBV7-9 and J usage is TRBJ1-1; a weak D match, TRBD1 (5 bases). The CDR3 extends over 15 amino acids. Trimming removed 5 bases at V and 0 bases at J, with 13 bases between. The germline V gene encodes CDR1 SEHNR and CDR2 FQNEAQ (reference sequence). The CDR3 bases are TGTGCCAGCAGCCCAAACCTAGGGGTGAACACTGAAGCTTTCTTT. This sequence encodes CASSPNLGVNTEAFF.

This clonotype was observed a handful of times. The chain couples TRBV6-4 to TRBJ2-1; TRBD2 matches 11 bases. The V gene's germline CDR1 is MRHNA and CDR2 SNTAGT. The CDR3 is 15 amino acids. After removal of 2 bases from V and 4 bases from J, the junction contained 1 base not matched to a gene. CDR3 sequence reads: CASSDTSGSYNEQFF. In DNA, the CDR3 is TGTGCCAGCAGTGACACTAGCGGGAGTTACAATGAGCAGTTCTTC.

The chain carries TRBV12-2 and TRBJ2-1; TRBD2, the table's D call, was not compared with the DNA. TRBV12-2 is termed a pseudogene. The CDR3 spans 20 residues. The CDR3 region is CASRLEPGGLAGVFCNEQFF. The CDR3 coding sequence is TGTGCAAGTCGCTTAGAACCCGGAGGACTAGCGGGAGTATTTTGCAATGAGCAGTTCTTC.

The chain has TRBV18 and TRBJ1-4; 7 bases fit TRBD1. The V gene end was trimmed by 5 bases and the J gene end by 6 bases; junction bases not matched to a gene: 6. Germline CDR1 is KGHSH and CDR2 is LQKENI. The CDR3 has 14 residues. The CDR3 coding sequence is TGTGCCAGCTCATCGACAGGGAGTCATGAAAAACTGTTTTTT. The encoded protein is CASSSTGSHEKLFF.

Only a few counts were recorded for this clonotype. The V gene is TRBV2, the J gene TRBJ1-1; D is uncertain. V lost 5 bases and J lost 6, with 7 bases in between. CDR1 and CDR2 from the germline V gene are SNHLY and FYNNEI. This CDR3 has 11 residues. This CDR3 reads CASSSGAEAFF. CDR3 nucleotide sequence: TGTGCCAGCAGTTCCGGAGCTGAAGCTTTCTTT.

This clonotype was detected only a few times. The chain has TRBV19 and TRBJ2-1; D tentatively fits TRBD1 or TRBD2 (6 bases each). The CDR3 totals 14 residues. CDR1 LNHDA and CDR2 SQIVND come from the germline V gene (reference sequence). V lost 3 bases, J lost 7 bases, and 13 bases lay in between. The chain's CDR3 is CASSMEGVWNEQFF. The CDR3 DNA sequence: TGTGCCAGTAGTATGGAGGGGGTCTGGAATGAGCAGTTCTTC.

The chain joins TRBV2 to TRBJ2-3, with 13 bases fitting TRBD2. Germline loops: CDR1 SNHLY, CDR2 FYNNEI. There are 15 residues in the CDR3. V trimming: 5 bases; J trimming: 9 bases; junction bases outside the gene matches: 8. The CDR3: CASSPTSGRARTQYF. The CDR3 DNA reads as TGTGCCAGCAGTCCTACTAGCGGGAGGGCCCGGACGCAGTATTTT.

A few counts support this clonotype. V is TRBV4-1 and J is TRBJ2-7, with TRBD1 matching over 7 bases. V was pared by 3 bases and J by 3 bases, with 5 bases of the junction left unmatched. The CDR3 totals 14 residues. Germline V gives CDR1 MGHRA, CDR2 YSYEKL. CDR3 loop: CASSQTGQDYEQYF. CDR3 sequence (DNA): TGCGCCAGCAGCCAGACAGGACAGGACTACGAGCAGTACTTC.

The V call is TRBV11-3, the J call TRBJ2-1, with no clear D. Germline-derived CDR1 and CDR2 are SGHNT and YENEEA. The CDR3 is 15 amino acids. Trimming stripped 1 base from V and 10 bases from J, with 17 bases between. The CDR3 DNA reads TGTGCCAGCAGCTTAGGCCTAGTGGCCCTTTCGGAGCAGTTCTTC. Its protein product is CASSLGLVALSEQFF.

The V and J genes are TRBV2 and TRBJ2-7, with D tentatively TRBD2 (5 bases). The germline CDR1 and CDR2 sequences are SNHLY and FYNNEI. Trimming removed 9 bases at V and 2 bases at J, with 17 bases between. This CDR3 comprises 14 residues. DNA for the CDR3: TGTGCCAGTCTGAACGAGCGGACCCCCTACGAGCAGTACTTC. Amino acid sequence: CASLNERTPYEQYF. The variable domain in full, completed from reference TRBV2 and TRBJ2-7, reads EPEVTQTPSHQVTQMGQEVILRCVPISNHLYFYWYRQILGQKVEFLVSFYNNEISEKSEIFDDQFSVERPDGSNFTLKIRSTKLEDSAMYFCASLNERTPYEQYFGPGTRLTVT.

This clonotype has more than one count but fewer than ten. The DNA for the CDR3 is TGTGCCAGCGGCTACAGGGGAGGCGACGAGCAGTACTTC. Its translation is CASGYRGGDEQYF. V is TRBV27 and J is TRBJ2-7; D perhaps matches TRBD1 (7 bases). The CDR3 loop spans 13 amino acids. In germline, CDR1 is MNHEY, CDR2 SMNVEV (reference sequence). The V and J ends lost 8 bases and 5 bases respectively, with 16 bases between them.

CDR3 sequence reads: CASSYWAGEGANVLTF. DNA of the CDR3: TGTGCCAGCAGTTACTGGGCAGGCGAAGGGGCCAACGTCCTGACTTTC. This chain joins TRBV6-2 or TRBV6-3 and TRBJ2-6; D is undetermined. This CDR3 has 16 residues. Trimming shortened V by 1 base and J by 4 bases, and 11 bases separated the two germline ends. Germline CDR1 MNHEY, CDR2 SVGEGT.

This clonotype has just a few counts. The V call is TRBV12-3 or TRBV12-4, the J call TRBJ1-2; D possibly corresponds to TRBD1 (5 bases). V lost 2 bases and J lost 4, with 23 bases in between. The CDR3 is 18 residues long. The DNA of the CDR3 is TGTGCCAGCAGTTTAACGTCCCCGCCCAGGGTGGAGAGCTATGGCTACACCTTC. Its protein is CASSLTSPPRVESYGYTF.

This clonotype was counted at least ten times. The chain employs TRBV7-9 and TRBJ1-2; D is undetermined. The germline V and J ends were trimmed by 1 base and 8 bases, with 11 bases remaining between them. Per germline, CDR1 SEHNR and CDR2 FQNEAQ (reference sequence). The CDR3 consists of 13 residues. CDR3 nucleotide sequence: TGTGCCAGCAGCTTAGAAGGATATAGGGGCTACACCTTC. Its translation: CASSLEGYRGYTF. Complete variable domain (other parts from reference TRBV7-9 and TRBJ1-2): DTGVSQNPRHKITKRGQNVTFRCDPISEHNRLYWYRQTLGQGPEFLTYFQNEAQLEKSRLLSDRFSAERPKGSFSTLEIQRTEQGDSAMYLCASSLEGYRGYTFGSGTRLTVV.

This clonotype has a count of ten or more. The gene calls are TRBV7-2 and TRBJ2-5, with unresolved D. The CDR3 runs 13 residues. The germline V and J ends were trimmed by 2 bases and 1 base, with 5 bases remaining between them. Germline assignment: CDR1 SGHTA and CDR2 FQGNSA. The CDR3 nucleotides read TGTGCCAGCAGCTTACACTTCCAAGAGACCCAGTACTTC. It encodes CASSLHFQETQYF. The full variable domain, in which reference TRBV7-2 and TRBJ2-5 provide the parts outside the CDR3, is GAGVSQSPSNKVTEKGKDVELRCDPISGHTALYWYRQSLGQGLEFLIYFQGNSAPDKSGLPSDRFSAERTGGSVSTLTIQRTQQEDSAVYLCASSLHFQETQYFGPGTRLLVL.

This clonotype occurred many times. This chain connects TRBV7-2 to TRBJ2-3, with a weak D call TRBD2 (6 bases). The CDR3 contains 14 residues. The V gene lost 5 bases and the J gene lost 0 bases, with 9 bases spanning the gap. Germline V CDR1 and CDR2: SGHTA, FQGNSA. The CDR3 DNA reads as TGTGCCAGCAGCACCAGCGGGAGCACAGATACGCAGTATTTT. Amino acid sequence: CASSTSGSTDTQYF.

DNA of the CDR3: TGTGCCAGCAGCCCGAGACTAGCGGGAGGGCCGGGGCATGAGACCCAGTACTTC. Its translation is CASSPRLAGGPGHETQYF. The chain links TRBV7-3 to TRBJ2-5; 14 bases map to TRBD2. The CDR3 spans 18 residues. J was trimmed by 5 bases and V by 5 bases; bases with no gene match: 13. Germline V lookup: CDR1 SGHTA, CDR2 FQGTGA.